This is a list of T cell receptor beta chains from one sample in a study of beta chain features in type 1 diabetes. Some clones are missing from TCRdb's copy, which holds only in-frame ones; the method was immunoSEQ multiplex PCR. Of more than 550,000 clones listed, 11% to 15% were seen once; the top ten hold just under 0.04%. Sequencing was performed on naive CD4+ T cells from blood. The receptors stem from a man between 18 and 29 years old with type 1 diabetes. Both conserved end residues are part of each CDR3. D genes are given only for firm matches. Clone sizes are given selectively: once, few, many, or a class where the clone is expanded.

V	size	J	D	DNA	CDR3
TRBV10-2	few	TRBJ2-7	TRBD2	TGCGCCAGCAGGCGACTAGCGGGAGAGCTCTACGAGCAGTACTTC	CASRRLAGELYEQYF
TRBV15	-	TRBJ1-6	TRBD1	TGTGCCACCAGCAGAGATTATCGACAGGGGGGGATACCCCACTTT	CATSRDYRQGGIPHF
TRBV5-1	-	TRBJ2-1	TRBD1	TGCGCCAGCAGCTTGCGGGGACAGGACCAACACAATGAGCAGTTCTTC	CASSLRGQDQHNEQFF
TRBV30	-	TRBJ2-3	-	TGTGCCTGGGACCCCCGGGGGGATACGCAGTATTTT	CAWDPRGDTQYF
TRBV27	-	TRBJ1-5	-	TGTGCCAGCAGACCGGCAGGGTATGATCAGCCCCAGCATTTT	CASRPAGYDQPQHF
TRBV2	few	TRBJ1-2	-	TGTGCCAGCCAACTACAGGGTGCCTATGGCTACACCTTC	CASQLQGAYGYTF
TRBV5-4	few	TRBJ2-7	TRBD1	TGTGCCAGCAGCCTGGACAGGGACGAGCAGTACTTC	CASSLDRDEQYF
TRBV19	-	TRBJ1-2	TRBD1	TGTGCCAGTACTAGGACAGGGCACTATGGCTACACCTTC	CASTRTGHYGYTF
TRBV7-2	few	TRBJ2-3	TRBD1	TGTGCCAGCAGCTTAATGGGACAGCCGCATACGCAGTATTTT	CASSLMGQPHTQYF
TRBV4-2	few	TRBJ2-7	-	TGTGCCAGCAGCCGAGGATGGGTCGATGCCTACGAGCAGTACTTC	CASSRGWVDAYEQYF
TRBV7-7	few	TRBJ2-2	-	TGTGCTAGCAGCACTACAGAACAGGGTCGGGAGCTGTTTTTT	CASSTTEQGRELFF
TRBV5-1	few	TRBJ2-1	TRBD1	TGCGCCAGCAGCCCGGACAGGGCTATCAATGAGCAGTTCTTC	CASSPDRAINEQFF
TRBV19	-	TRBJ1-5	-	TGTGCCAGTAGTGAGGGCCGGGCCGTGGCGTGGCATTTT	CASSEGRAVAWHF
TRBV6-5	-	TRBJ2-5	-	TGTGCCAGCAGTTACAATCAGGTTTATGTCGAGTCCCAGTACTTC	CASSYNQVYVESQYF
TRBV5-6	few	TRBJ1-1	-	TGTGCCAGCAGCCTAGGGGGAAACACTGAAGCTTTCTTT	CASSLGGNTEAFF